The next 4 T cell receptor beta chains were all read from a single sample in a study of OX40 agonist ivuxolimab in advanced cancers. TCRdb's table, derived via immunoSEQ multiplex PCR, lists solely in-frame clones and lacks some. The repertoire holds approximately 77,000 clones, with 75% to 95% as singletons. The sequences come from CD4+ or CD8+ T cells sorted from blood, collected in a trial of the OX40 agonist ivuxolimab. These receptors were collected from an adult with an advanced solid tumor such as melanoma, head and neck, liver or kidney cancer.

For this clone: Within the sample, other DNA sequences also encode this same CDR3. The chain uses TRBV6-1 and TRBJ1-2; 7 positions agree with TRBD1. The CDR3 is 13 amino acids. With V trimmed by 2 bases and J by 3 bases, 0 bases remained unmatched. The germline V gene encodes CDR1 MNHNS and CDR2 SASEGT. CDR3 in DNA: TGTGCCAGCAGTGAACAGGGGGACTATGGCTACACCTTC. Amino acids: CASSEQGDYGYTF.

The V gene is TRBV30, the J gene TRBJ2-7; a weak D match, TRBD1 (6 bases). The CDR3 is 14 amino acids. CDR1 and CDR2 (germline): GTSNPN, SVGIG (reference sequence). With 4 bases removed from V and 3 bases from J, the gap between germline ends came to 16 bases. The CDR3 coding sequence is TGTGCCTGGAAGCGTGGCAGGGGATTCTACGAGCAGTACTTC. This gives the protein CAWKRGRGFYEQYF.

The chain recombines TRBV28 with TRBJ2-7; D is unresolved. The CDR3 sequence is 13 residues long. Trimming took 8 bases from V and 2 from J, leaving 13 bases between them. From germline, CDR1 is MDHEN and CDR2 SYDVKM. CDR3 protein: CASVRAGAYEQYF. The CDR3 DNA follows: TGTGCCAGCGTAAGGGCTGGGGCCTACGAGCAGTACTTC.

The DNA for the CDR3 is TGTGCCAGCAGCTTGACTAGCCCCGATTACAATGAGCAGTTCTTC. This translates into CASSLTSPDYNEQFF. The chain is built from TRBV5-8 and TRBJ2-1, with D tentatively TRBD2 (6 bases). The germline V and J ends were trimmed by 1 base and 4 bases, with 12 bases remaining between them. In germline, CDR1 is SGHTS, CDR2 YDEGEE. The CDR3 is 15 amino acids.